This T cell receptor beta chain is drawn from a study of T cell repertoires in cytomegalovirus infection. At the level of the study: It can be stated that public TCR beta signatures indicated CMV infection as well as a matching HLA type. Whole-study findings and limits: Identification of carriers of CMV plus the relevant HLA was performed using cumulative public TCR beta family frequency.

This clonotype has only a few counts. What it recognizes is unknown. Germline V lookup: CDR1 MGHDK, CDR2 SYGVNS. V lost 3 bases, J lost 1 base, and 7 bases lay in between. The CDR3 extends over 14 amino acids. TCRdb processed the reads anew with MiXCR; each CDR3 protein has one entry. The sample holds roughly 990,000 distinct CDR3 sequences, around 31% seen once. The source material was cultured CD8+ T cells from PBMCs, sampled from culture after CMV antigen stimulation. This TCR was sampled from a human donor in good health (CMV status not recorded). Some clones in this sample may be carry-over from other donors' samples. This chain joins TRBV25-1 and TRBJ1-5, with D hard to call. In DNA, the CDR3 is TGTGCCAGCAGTGAGCGACACAGCAATCAGCCCCAGCATTTT. This sequence encodes CASSERHSNQPQHF.